The 19 T cell receptor beta chains below were found in one sample sequenced in a study of cytotoxic CD8 clonotypes in ibrutinib-treated CLL. Sequencing was performed with immunoSEQ multiplex PCR; in TCRdb, only in-frame clones are kept and a portion is missing. The table includes more than 200,000 clones, just under 80% detected once. The source was PBMCs, collected after 12 months of ibrutinib treatment. The source is a human donor with chronic lymphocytic leukemia.

The genes are TRBV25-1 and TRBJ2-2, with D tentatively TRBD2 (6 bases). The germline V and J ends were trimmed by 5 bases and 1 base, with 14 bases remaining between them. CDR3 size: 16 residues. CDR1 is MGHDK, CDR2 SYGVNS, per germline. The CDR3 loop reads CASSQNRGWNTGELFF. The CDR3, as DNA: TGTGCCAGCAGTCAAAACCGGGGGTGGAACACCGGGGAGCTGTTTTTT.

V and J are TRBV27 and TRBJ2-7, with 9 bases identical to TRBD2. V lost 5 bases and J lost 7; bases outside the gene matches: 15. This CDR3 spans 16 amino acids. The germline V gene encodes CDR1 MNHEY and CDR2 SMNVEV (reference sequence). CDR3 protein: CASSLLGIAGVGEQYF. For the CDR3, the DNA is TGTGCCAGCAGTCTCCTTGGAATAGCGGGAGTGGGTGAGCAGTACTTC.

The table lists this clone with a count of one. This sequence joins TRBV2 and TRBJ2-5; D unclear. The CDR3 has 11 residues. The V end was cut by 6 bases, the J end by 4 bases, with 6 bases between. CDR1 SNHLY and CDR2 FYNNEI come from the germline V gene. CDR3 amino acids: CASRTVETQYF. DNA of the CDR3: TGTGCCAGCAGGACCGTAGAGACCCAGTACTTC.

This chain connects TRBV29-1 to TRBJ2-1, with a weak D call TRBD2 (5 bases). Germline CDR1 reads SQVTM; CDR2 reads ANQGSEA. The CDR3 has 15 amino acids. The V and J ends lost 3 bases and 0 bases respectively, with 12 bases between them. The CDR3 DNA is TGCAGCGTTGACCCTAGCCGGAGCTCCTACAATGAGCAGTTCTTC. Protein sequence: CSVDPSRSSYNEQFF.

As to this clone: This sample also contains other DNA sequences that code for the same CDR3. This chain links TRBV7-9 with TRBJ2-5; D unresolved. Germline CDR1 reads SEHNR; CDR2 reads FQNEAQ (reference sequence). Trimming removed 0 bases at V and 4 bases at J, with 3 bases between. CDR3 size: 12 residues. CDR3 sequence: CASSLARETQYF. In DNA, the CDR3 is TGTGCCAGCAGCTTAGCGCGAGAGACCCAGTACTTC.

This clone appeared a few times. The chain uses TRBV7-9 and TRBJ1-2; 7 bases align to TRBD1. Germline lookup yields CDR1 SEHNR and CDR2 FQNEAQ (reference sequence). J gave up 6 bases and V 2 bases, and 9 bases lay outside the gene matches. The CDR3 loop spans 15 amino acids. The CDR3 sequence: CASSLSGTDSHGYTF. The CDR3 DNA follows: TGTGCCAGCAGCTTATCGGGGACAGATTCCCATGGCTACACCTTC.

This sequence joins TRBV9 and TRBJ2-2; no clear D. The V gene lost 3 bases and the J gene lost 3 bases, with 6 bases spanning the gap. The CDR3 contains 13 residues. Per germline, CDR1 SGDLS and CDR2 YYNGEE. The CDR3 loop is CASSGLYTGELFF. DNA of the CDR3: TGTGCCAGCAGCGGACTTTACACCGGGGAGCTGTTTTTT.

The chain carries TRBV28 and TRBJ2-1, with TRBD2 matching over 12 bases. Germline loops: CDR1 MDHEN, CDR2 SYDVKM. The CDR3 loop spans 15 amino acids. V dropped 7 bases and J dropped 6; count of bases not matched to a gene: 7. In nucleotides, the CDR3 is TGTGCCAGCACCATGACTAGCGGGAGCTCCAATGAGCAGTTCTTC. Protein sequence: CASTMTSGSSNEQFF.

J is TRBJ1-1 and V is TRBV27, with D unclear. Germline values: CDR1 MNHEY, CDR2 SMNVEV (reference sequence). CDR3 length: 13 residues. Trimming stripped 6 bases from V and 1 base from J, with 9 bases between. CDR3 sequence (DNA): TGTGCCAGCAGGTATTGGACGAACACTGAAGCTTTCTTT. Translated: CASRYWTNTEAFF.

This clone was counted a few times. This sequence joins TRBV5-1 and TRBJ2-2; tentatively, D is TRBD2 (5 bases). CDR3 length: 14 amino acids. V was pared by 6 bases and J by 5 bases, with 14 bases between. From germline, CDR1 is SGHRS and CDR2 YFSETQ. The CDR3 DNA follows: TGCGCCAGCAAAAGCAGGCGAGGGACCGGGGAGCTGTTTTTT. This gives the protein CASKSRRGTGELFF.

The CDR3 loop is CASSLSWAGEQYF. DNA of the CDR3: TGTGCCAGCAGCTTATCCTGGGCGGGGGAGCAGTACTTC. The chain carries TRBV7-2 and TRBJ2-7; tentatively, D is TRBD2 (6 bases). Per germline, CDR1 SGHTA and CDR2 FQGNSA. The CDR3 consists of 13 residues. Trimming cost V 2 bases and J 7 bases, with 12 bases left between them.

This clone appeared a few times. This chain connects TRBV4-1 to TRBJ2-2; D call uncertain. The CDR3 covers 13 residues. The V end was cut by 5 bases, the J end by 2 bases, with 6 bases between. CDR1 is MGHRA and CDR2 is YSYEKL in the germline V gene. DNA for the CDR3: TGCGCCAGCAGCTTCTCCAACACCGGGGAGCTGTTTTTT. Encoded protein: CASSFSNTGELFF.

This sequence joins TRBV11-2 and TRBJ2-2, with 7 bases lining up with TRBD2. After removal of 1 base from V and 4 bases from J, the junction contained 9 bases not matched to a gene. The V gene's germline CDR1 is SGHAT and CDR2 FQNNGV. The CDR3 loop spans 17 amino acids. The CDR3 region is CASSLVTGLGITGELFF. In nucleotides, the CDR3 is TGTGCCAGCAGCTTAGTCACTGGACTAGGTATCACCGGGGAGCTGTTTTTT. Full variable domain (outside the CDR3, taken from reference TRBV11-2 and TRBJ2-2): EAGVAQSPRYKIIEKRQSVAFWCNPISGHATLYWYQQILGQGPKLLIQFQNNGVVDDSQLPKDRFSAERLKGVDSTLKIQPAKLEDSAVYLCASSLVTGLGITGELFFGEGSRLTVL.

This clone was counted only a few times. The chain is built from TRBV5-6 and TRBJ2-3; either TRBD1 or TRBD2 may fit D (5 bases each). Germline lookup yields CDR1 SGHDT and CDR2 YYEEEE. This CDR3 spans 13 amino acids. V was shortened by 0 bases and J by 4 bases, with 6 bases between the two germline ends. As DNA, the CDR3 is TGTGCCAGCAGCTTGGGAGGGGCAGATACGCAGTATTTT. Translating gives CASSLGGADTQYF.

The chain has TRBV7-9 and TRBJ2-5, with D possibly matching TRBD2 (5 bases). This CDR3 contains 14 residues. CDR1 SEHNR and CDR2 FQNEAQ come from the germline V gene (reference sequence). Trimming left V 3 bases short and J 4 bases short, with 12 bases between. Here the CDR3 DNA reads TGTGCCAGCAGCTTCACTAGTATGCTAGAGACCCAGTACTTC. Protein sequence: CASSFTSMLETQYF.

The chain carries TRBV5-1 and TRBJ2-7; D is unclear. The CDR3 is 14 residues long. The germline CDR1 and CDR2 sequences are SGHRS and YFSETQ. Trimming removed 0 bases from V and 2 bases from J, with 9 bases in between. CDR3 coding DNA: TGCGCCAGCAGCTTGGTGGTAGGAACCTACGAGCAGTACTTC. Amino acid sequence: CASSLVVGTYEQYF.

The chain links TRBV7-9 to TRBJ2-3; possibly TRBD1 or TRBD2 for D (5 bases each). Germline assignment: CDR1 SEHNR and CDR2 FQNEAQ (reference sequence). CDR3 size: 15 residues. The V gene lost 7 bases and the J gene lost 3 bases, with 17 bases spanning the gap. The CDR3 is CASTIGGFGTDTQYF. The CDR3 DNA follows: TGTGCCAGCACCATTGGGGGTTTTGGGACAGATACGCAGTATTTT. The full variable domain, with the rest looked up from reference TRBV7-9 and TRBJ2-3, is DTGVSQNPRHKITKRGQNVTFRCDPISEHNRLYWYRQTLGQGPEFLTYFQNEAQLEKSRLLSDRFSAERPKGSFSTLEIQRTEQGDSAMYLCASTIGGFGTDTQYFGPGTRLTVL.

The J gene is TRBJ2-3, the V gene TRBV19; maybe TRBD2 (5 bases). The CDR3 contains 14 residues. Germline CDR1 LNHDA, CDR2 SQIVND (reference sequence). V dropped 6 bases and J dropped 4 bases, with 14 bases sitting between them. This CDR3 is CASSGNTRPDTQYF. The CDR3 DNA sequence: TGTGCCAGTAGCGGAAATACTAGACCAGATACGCAGTATTTT. Drawing the rest from reference TRBV19 and TRBJ2-3, the complete variable domain is DGGITQSPKYLFRKEGQNVTLSCEQNLNHDAMYWYRQDPGQGLRLIYYSQIVNDFQKGDIAEGYSVSREKKESFPLTVTSAQKNPTAFYLCASSGNTRPDTQYFGPGTRLTVL.

About this clone: Within the sample, other DNA sequences also encode this same CDR3. The chain is built from TRBV18 and TRBJ2-1; no definite D call. The CDR3 consists of 11 residues. Germline V CDR1 and CDR2: KGHSH, LQKENI. V lost 0 bases to trimming and J lost 10 bases, with 4 bases between them. CDR3 coding DNA: TGTGCCAGCTCACCACCGGGGGAGCAGTTCTTC. Amino acid sequence: CASSPPGEQFF.